The present T cell receptor (beta chain) was sequenced within a study of CD8+ T cells in alopecia areata. Regarding the study as a whole: Scalp repertoires also include resident alphabeta T cells from normal skin.

As for treatment: oral pan-JAK inhibitor, 5-10 mg twice daily. Peripheral blood samples and lesional scalp punch biopsies were obtained from alopecia areata patients. This clone occurred a few times. Its antigen remains unknown. As the sequencing template, cDNA was produced by extracting RNA and reverse transcribing it. TCRdb keeps only in-frame clones here, not all; method: immunoSEQ multiplex PCR. Here the sample spans roughly 210,000 clones, 40% to 45% being singletons. The germline V and J ends were trimmed by 6 bases and 8 bases, with 16 bases remaining between them. From germline, CDR1 is SQVTM and CDR2 ANQGSEA. CDR3 length: 12 residues.

This clonotype was obtained from a human donor with alopecia areata. The J gene is TRBJ1-2, the V gene TRBV29-1; D is undetermined. The starting material was CD4+ T cells sorted from blood, obtained at approximately week 36, from a patient treated with tofacitinib. The CDR3 DNA sequence: TGCAGCGTCGATTCACCTGGTATGGGCTACACCTTC. Translated: CSVDSPGMGYTF.